This entry describes one T cell receptor (beta chain). Its antigen is still unknown. Germline and junction disagree at one end, which may indicate a read error. From germline, CDR1 is SGHTA and CDR2 FQGTGA. This CDR3 comprises 14 residues. Regions amplified from RNA transcripts were the TCR beta CDR3 regions. Carried out on the TCR CDR3, a first-round RT-PCR used the HTBI primer set. TCRdb reprocessed the multiplex PCR reads with MiXCR, giving one entry per CDR3 protein. Found here are roughly 740,000 distinct CDR3 sequences, around 17% of them singletons; the top ten hold 8.4%. This entry belongs to a study of T cells in Graves' hyperthyroidism and ophthalmopathy. Broader study findings: Most expanded thyroid clonotypes above 0.001 recurred in blood. The model's output predicted ophthalmopathy at a median of around 6.9 months prior to onset.

Sequences were obtained from blood. The chain employs TRBV7-3 and TRBJ2-1, with D possibly being TRBD1 or TRBD2 (5 bases each). The receptor was derived from a man aged 18 to 29 with Graves' hyperthyroidism. This CDR3 reads CASSSGTRSNEQLF. The CDR3 coding sequence is TGTGCCAGCAGCTCCGGGACCAGATCCAATGAGCAGCTCTTC.